This T cell receptor (beta chain) was profiled in a study of technical replicates of blood from a handful of donors. The assay was immunoSEQ multiplex PCR, and TCRdb's table has in-frame clones only and misses some. The data contain tens of thousands of clones, 94% of them singletons. This CDR3 is built from 14 residues. Per germline, CDR1 SQVTM and CDR2 ANQGSEA. The trim removed 4 bases at V and 2 bases at J, leaving 6 bases unmatched. This chain uses TRBV29-1 with TRBJ1-1; 8 bases align to TRBD1. Sequenced material: T cells isolated from PBMCs. This receptor was taken from a human donor in good health. Written as DNA, the CDR3 is TGCAGCGTTGCTAAGCCAGGGGGCAACACTGAAGCTTTCTTT. Amino acids: CSVAKPGGNTEAFF.